This is a list of T cell receptor beta chains from one sample in a study of shared clonotypes between healthy human individuals. Here immunoSEQ multiplex PCR was the method, and the copy in TCRdb shows in-frame clones only, minus some. The sample yields about 490,000 clones, roughly 80% seen once. Sequencing input: PBMCs. These receptors were taken from a woman between 40 and 50 years old in good health. Some clones in this sample may be carry-over from other donors' samples. The CDR3 runs from the conserved cysteine through the conserved F or W. A D gene is named only where the DNA matches it firmly. Expanded clones get a size class; other rows say once, few or many, or leave the size out.

CDR3aa	CDR3nt	v_gene	j_gene	d_gene	abundance
CSVDSGAQETQYF	TGCAGCGTGGACAGTGGAGCTCAAGAGACCCAGTACTTC	TRBV29-1	TRBJ2-5	.	.
CASSPRGSAYEQYF	TGTGCCAGCAGCCCTCGGGGATCGGCGTACGAGCAGTACTTC	TRBV11-3	TRBJ2-7	.	.
CASSLSQSSGNTIYF	TGTGCCAGCAGCTTATCGCAAAGCTCTGGAAACACCATATATTTT	TRBV7-9	TRBJ1-3	.	.
CASSAPSGRAVYNEQFF	TGTGCCAGCAGCGCCCCTAGCGGGAGGGCCGTCTACAATGAGCAGTTCTTC	TRBV9	TRBJ2-1	TRBD2	.
CAWSSGSNYGYTF	TGTGCCTGGAGCTCGGGTAGTAACTATGGCTACACCTTC	TRBV30	TRBJ1-2	.	few
CASSPGTGTSSYEQYF	TGTGCCAGCAGCCCCGGGACAGGGACCAGCTCCTACGAGCAGTACTTC	TRBV5-6	TRBJ2-7	TRBD1	.
CASRRMGQGSSYGYTF	TGTGCCAGCAGGCGAATGGGACAGGGCTCCTCCTATGGCTACACCTTC	TRBV28	TRBJ1-2	TRBD1	.
CASTAARGNYGYTF	TGTGCCAGCACCGCTGCCAGGGGGAACTATGGCTACACCTTC	TRBV2	TRBJ1-2	TRBD1	.
CASSLTSGIEQYF	TGTGCCAGCTCCTTGACTAGCGGGATCGAGCAGTACTTC	TRBV6-5	TRBJ2-7	TRBD2	.
CASSFVEGLFSGNTIYF	TGTGCCAGCAGTTTTGTAGAGGGCCTCTTCTCTGGAAACACCATATATTTT	TRBV28	TRBJ1-3	.	.
CASSEWDRRNTEAFF	TGCGCCAGCAGTGAGTGGGACAGACGGAACACTGAAGCTTTCTTT	TRBV10-2	TRBJ1-1	TRBD1	few
CASSRQGGTDTQYF	TGTGCCAGCAGCCGACAGGGAGGTACAGATACGCAGTATTTT	TRBV2	TRBJ2-3	.	.
CAISDTGQLTSNTEAFF	TGTGCCATCAGTGACACGGGACAGCTGACATCTAACACTGAAGCTTTCTTT	TRBV10-3	TRBJ1-1	TRBD1	.
CASSGPSVGSKNIQYF	TGTGCCAGCAGTGGGCCTAGCGTCGGGTCCAAAAACATTCAGTACTTC	TRBV6-1	TRBJ2-4	.	.
CASLEGGVRYEQYF	TGTGCCAGCCTGGAGGGGGGAGTTAGATACGAGCAGTACTTC	TRBV6-1	TRBJ2-7	.	.
CATRREQTYNEQFF	TGTGCCACCAGACGGGAGCAAACCTACAATGAGCAGTTCTTC	TRBV15	TRBJ2-1	.	once
CASSIRRQGADTQYF	TGTGCCAGTAGTATTCGGAGACAGGGGGCAGATACGCAGTATTTT	TRBV19	TRBJ2-3	TRBD1	.
CASSGAREWYF	TGTGCCAGCTCAGGGGCGCGGGAGTGGTACTTC	TRBV18	TRBJ2-7	TRBD2	many
CAARPGLSPSGNSPLHF	TGCGCCGCCAGACCGGGACTATCGCCCAGTGGCAATTCACCCCTCCACTTT	TRBV5-1	TRBJ1-6	.	.
CASSFKLAAYEQYF	TGTGCCAGCAGTTTTAAACTAGCGGCCTACGAGCAGTACTTC	TRBV27	TRBJ2-7	TRBD2	few
CASSGGQDRGRLRGYTF	TGCGCCAGCAGCGGAGGCCAGGACAGGGGAAGATTACGTGGCTACACCTTC	TRBV10-2	TRBJ1-2	TRBD1	.
CASSLVGGRTTDTQYF	TGTGCCAGCAGCTTAGTGGGGGGGAGGACCACAGATACGCAGTATTTT	TRBV11-2	TRBJ2-3	TRBD2	.
CASSFGLGFQNIQYF	TGTGCCAGCAGCTTTGGGTTAGGGTTCCAAAACATTCAGTACTTC	TRBV7-2	TRBJ2-4	.	.
CASSLTPPPTYGYTF	TGTGCCAGCAGCTTAACCCCCCCTCCGACCTATGGCTACACCTTC	TRBV7-2	TRBJ1-2	.	once
CASTLRGSEQYF	TGTGCCAGCACCTTAAGGGGCAGCGAGCAGTACTTC	TRBV28	TRBJ2-7	.	.
CASTVSFLRPRNQPQHF	TGTGCCAGCACAGTCTCCTTTCTCCGTCCAAGAAATCAGCCCCAGCATTTT	TRBV28	TRBJ1-5	.	.
CASSSPGGLGGYTF	TGTGCCAGCAGCTCCCCGGGAGGGCTAGGGGGCTACACCTTC	TRBV7-3	TRBJ1-2	.	.
CASSSDKIYNEQFF	TGCGCCAGCAGCTCGGACAAAATCTACAATGAGCAGTTCTTC	TRBV5-1	TRBJ2-1	.	.
CASSLRESSYNEQFF	TGCGCCAGCAGCTTGCGGGAGAGCTCCTACAATGAGCAGTTCTTC	TRBV5-1	TRBJ2-1	.	many
CSGNTIQGNEQFF	TGCAGCGGGAACACTATACAGGGCAATGAGCAGTTCTTC	TRBV29-1	TRBJ2-1	.	.
CASSQGGFDGYTF	TGTGCCAGCTCACAGGGGGGGTTCGACGGCTACACCTTC	TRBV18	TRBJ1-2	.	.
CARGTSGQQPDTQYF	TGTGCCAGAGGGACTAGCGGTCAACAACCAGATACGCAGTATTTT	TRBV19	TRBJ2-3	TRBD2	.
CASSATGIIQYF	TGTGCCAGCAGTGCGACAGGGATCATTCAGTACTTC	TRBV25-1	TRBJ2-4	TRBD1	.
CASSEQTGNTGELFF	TGTGCCAGCAGTGAACAGACTGGGAACACCGGGGAGCTGTTTTTT	TRBV6-4	TRBJ2-2	.	.
CASSLGGGLYEQFF	TGCGCCAGCAGCCTGGGGGGAGGGCTTTATGAGCAGTTCTTC	TRBV5-1	TRBJ2-1	TRBD2	.
CASSLVAGTHNEQFF	TGTGCCAGCAGCTTAGTGGCGGGAACCCACAATGAGCAGTTCTTC	TRBV7-8	TRBJ2-1	.	many
CASRTLRPGTGSGANVLTF	TGTGCCAGCCGCACACTACGTCCCGGGACAGGGTCCGGGGCCAACGTCCTGACTTTC	TRBV11-2	TRBJ2-6	TRBD1	.
CASSLRIGQGQETQYF	TGTGCTAGCAGCTTACGGATTGGACAGGGGCAAGAGACCCAGTACTTC	TRBV7-7	TRBJ2-5	TRBD1	.
CASSLNPPGTDTQYF	TGTGCCAGCAGTTTGAACCCCCCGGGCACAGATACGCAGTATTTT	TRBV28	TRBJ2-3	.	.
CASSIGQVSTEAFF	TGTGCCAGTAGTATAGGGCAGGTAAGCACTGAAGCTTTCTTT	TRBV19	TRBJ1-1	.	once
CASSRGLTSNTEAFF	TGTGCCAGCAGCAGGGGACTAACGTCGAACACTGAAGCTTTCTTT	TRBV5-4	TRBJ1-1	.	.
CASSLFTDTQYF	TGTGCCAGCAGTTTATTTACAGATACGCAGTATTTT	TRBV28	TRBJ2-3	.	.
CAWSARHTYNEQFF	TGTGCCTGGAGCGCCCGGCACACCTACAATGAGCAGTTCTTC	TRBV30	TRBJ2-1	.	.
CASSLARNSGGEQYF	TGTGCCAGCAGCTTAGCGCGTAATAGCGGGGGAGAGCAGTACTTC	TRBV7-2	TRBJ2-7	TRBD2	.
CASSLDLGQNEQFF	TGTGCCAGCAGCTTGGACTTGGGACAGAATGAGCAGTTCTTC	TRBV5-6	TRBJ2-1	TRBD1	.
CASSFYTSGRSSYEQYF	TGCGCCAGCAGCTTTTATACTAGCGGGAGATCCTCCTACGAGCAGTACTTC	TRBV5-1	TRBJ2-7	TRBD2	.
CASSLEGATYNEQFF	TGCGCCAGCAGCTTGGAGGGAGCGACCTACAATGAGCAGTTCTTC	TRBV5-1	TRBJ2-1	.	.
CASSEGLAGVFYNEQFF	TGTGCCAGCAGCGAAGGACTAGCGGGAGTCTTCTACAATGAGCAGTTCTTC	TRBV9	TRBJ2-1	TRBD2	.
CASSYSVSIHEQFF	TGTGCCAGCAGTTACTCGGTCTCAATCCATGAGCAGTTCTTC	TRBV6-5	TRBJ2-1	.	.
CASSLLLTGELFF	TGTGCCAGCAGTTTACTCCTAACCGGGGAGCTGTTTTTT	TRBV28	TRBJ2-2	.	.
CASSLRGGYEAFF	TGCGCCAGCAGCTTGAGGGGTGGGTATGAAGCTTTCTTT	TRBV5-1	TRBJ1-1	.	.
CASSVVSGEKLFF	TGTGCCAGCAGCGTAGTCTCAGGGGAAAAACTGTTTTTT	TRBV9	TRBJ1-4	.	many
CASSAGGLAFF	TGTGCCAGCAGTGCCGGGGGTTTGGCTTTCTTT	TRBV2	TRBJ1-1	.	.
CAWSMTVNYGYTF	TGTGCCTGGAGTATGACAGTTAACTATGGCTACACCTTC	TRBV30	TRBJ1-2	.	.
CASSSYHSNTEAFF	TGTGCCAGCAGCTCCTACCACTCGAACACTGAAGCTTTCTTT	TRBV7-9	TRBJ1-1	.	.